This T cell receptor (beta chain) was captured by sequencing in a study of shared clonotypes between healthy human individuals. Naive CD8 cells, CD45RO-negative and positively selected for CCR7, excluded terminally differentiated effector memory CD45RA+ cells. Donors comprised only Caucasian adults living in Nashville, Tennessee. Per the germline V gene, CDR1 is SGHVS and CDR2 is FQNEAQ. This CDR3 region has 16 residues. V gave up 5 bases and J gave up 5 bases, with 19 bases separating them. Splitting of each subset's genomic DNA was done evenly across several immunoSEQ plates. Replicate PCRs for sorted subsets used approximately 220 ng DNA; this equaled 30,000 to 35,000 T cell genomes. Sequencing was performed with immunoSEQ multiplex PCR; in TCRdb, only in-frame clones are kept and a portion is missing. In the table there are some 2 million clones, approximately 95% of which are singletons.

V usage is TRBV7-8 and J usage is TRBJ2-1; D remains ambiguous. The sequence derives from a man between 18 and 35 years old in good health. Sequences were obtained from naive CD8+ T cells sorted from blood. CDR3 sequence reads: CASSPRLVGSNNEQFF. CDR3 nucleotide sequence: TGTGCCAGCAGCCCCCGGCTAGTCGGGTCCAACAATGAGCAGTTCTTC.